This TCR beta chain was sequenced during a study of blood T cell repertoires in COVID-19. Study-wide background: PBMCs, B-cell-depleted T cells, or T cells provided the cDNA or gDNA that made up the material.

This CDR3 comprises 12 residues. V was cut by 5 bases and J by 10 bases, with 11 bases left in between. Data came from immunoSEQ multiplex PCR; TCRdb stores just in-frame clones and leaves some out. Of fewer than 90,000 clones listed, approximately 86% were seen once; the top ten hold 1.5% to 2%. This chain links TRBV12-3 or TRBV12-4 with TRBJ1-4; no clear D gene. The specimen sequenced was peripheral blood. This TCR was recovered from an elderly woman with active or convalescent COVID-19. CDR3 DNA: TGTGCCAGCAGTGTTCCCCGGGGAAAACTGTTTTTT. Translated, it gives CASSVPRGKLFF.